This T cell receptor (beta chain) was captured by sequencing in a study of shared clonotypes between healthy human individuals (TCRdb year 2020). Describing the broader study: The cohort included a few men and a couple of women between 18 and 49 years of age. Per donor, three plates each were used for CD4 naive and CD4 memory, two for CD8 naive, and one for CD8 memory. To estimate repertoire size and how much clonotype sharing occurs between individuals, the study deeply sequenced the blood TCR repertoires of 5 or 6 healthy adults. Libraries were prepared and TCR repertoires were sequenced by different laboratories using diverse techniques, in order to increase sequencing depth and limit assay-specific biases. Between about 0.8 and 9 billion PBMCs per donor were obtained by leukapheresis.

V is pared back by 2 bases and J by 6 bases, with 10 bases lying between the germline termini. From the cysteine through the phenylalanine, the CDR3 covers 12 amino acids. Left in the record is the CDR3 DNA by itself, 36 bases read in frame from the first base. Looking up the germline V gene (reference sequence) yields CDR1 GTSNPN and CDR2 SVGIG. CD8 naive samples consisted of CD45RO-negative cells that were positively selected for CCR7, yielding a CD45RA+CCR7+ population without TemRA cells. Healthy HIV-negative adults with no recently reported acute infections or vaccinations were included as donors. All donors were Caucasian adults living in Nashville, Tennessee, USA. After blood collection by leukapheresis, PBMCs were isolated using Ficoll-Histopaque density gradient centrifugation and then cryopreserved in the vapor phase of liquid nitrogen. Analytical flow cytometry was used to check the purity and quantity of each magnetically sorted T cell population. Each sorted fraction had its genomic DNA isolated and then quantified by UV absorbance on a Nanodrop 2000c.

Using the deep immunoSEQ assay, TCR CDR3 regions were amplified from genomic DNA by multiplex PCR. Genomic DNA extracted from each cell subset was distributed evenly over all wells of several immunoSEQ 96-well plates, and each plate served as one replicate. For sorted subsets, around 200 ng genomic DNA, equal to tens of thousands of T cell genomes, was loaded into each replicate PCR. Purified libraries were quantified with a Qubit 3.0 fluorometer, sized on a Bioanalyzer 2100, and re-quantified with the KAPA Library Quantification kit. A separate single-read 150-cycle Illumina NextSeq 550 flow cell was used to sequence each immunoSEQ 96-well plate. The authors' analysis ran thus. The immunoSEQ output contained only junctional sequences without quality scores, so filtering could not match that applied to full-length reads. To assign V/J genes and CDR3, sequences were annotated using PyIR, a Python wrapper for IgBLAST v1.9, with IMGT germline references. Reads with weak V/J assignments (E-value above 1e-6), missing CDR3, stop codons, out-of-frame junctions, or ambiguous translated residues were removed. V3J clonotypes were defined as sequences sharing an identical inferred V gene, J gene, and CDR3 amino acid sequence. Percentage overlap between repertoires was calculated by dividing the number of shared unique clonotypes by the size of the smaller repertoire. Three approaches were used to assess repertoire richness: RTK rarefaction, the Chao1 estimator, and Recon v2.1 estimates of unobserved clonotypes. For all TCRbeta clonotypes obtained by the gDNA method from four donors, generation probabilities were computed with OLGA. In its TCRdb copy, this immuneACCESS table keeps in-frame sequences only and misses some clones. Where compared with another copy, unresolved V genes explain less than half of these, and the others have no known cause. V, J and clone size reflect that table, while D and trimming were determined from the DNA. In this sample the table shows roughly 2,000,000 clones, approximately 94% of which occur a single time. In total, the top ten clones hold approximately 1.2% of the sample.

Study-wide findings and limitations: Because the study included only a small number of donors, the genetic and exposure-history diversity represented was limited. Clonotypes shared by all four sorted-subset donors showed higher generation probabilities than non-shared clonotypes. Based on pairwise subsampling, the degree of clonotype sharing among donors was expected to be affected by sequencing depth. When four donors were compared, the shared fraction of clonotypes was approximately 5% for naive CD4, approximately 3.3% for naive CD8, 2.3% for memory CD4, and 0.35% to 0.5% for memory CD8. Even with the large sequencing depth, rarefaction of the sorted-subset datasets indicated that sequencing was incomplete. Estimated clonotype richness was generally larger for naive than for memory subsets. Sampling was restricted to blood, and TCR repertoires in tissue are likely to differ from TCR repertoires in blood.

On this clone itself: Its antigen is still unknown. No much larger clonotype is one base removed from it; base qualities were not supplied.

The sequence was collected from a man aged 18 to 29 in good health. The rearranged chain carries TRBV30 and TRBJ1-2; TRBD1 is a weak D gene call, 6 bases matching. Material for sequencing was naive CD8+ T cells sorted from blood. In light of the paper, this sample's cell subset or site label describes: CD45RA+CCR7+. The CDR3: CAWSPGADGYTF. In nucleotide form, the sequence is TGTGCCTGGAGTCCGGGGGCGGATGGCTACACCTTC. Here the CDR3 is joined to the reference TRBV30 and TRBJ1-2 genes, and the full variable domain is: SQTIHQWPATLVQPVGSPLSLECTVEGTSNPNLYWYRQAAGRGLQLLFYSVGIGQISSEVPQNLSASRPQDRQFILSSKKLLLSDSGFYLCAWSPGADGYTFGSGTRLTVV.